The 7 T cell receptor beta chains presented below share a single source sample, sequenced in a study of CD8 T cells in Susac syndrome. Random hexamers served to reverse transcribe roughly 0.45 to 1 ug RNA. MiXCR, run by TCRdb on the immunoSEQ multiplex PCR reads, gives a single entry per CDR3 protein. The sample lists around 170,000 distinct CDR3 sequences, 95% occurring once. Sequencing input: CD8+ T cells from PBMCs. The receptors stem from a human donor with Susac syndrome.

V and J are TRBV30 and TRBJ2-1, with D possibly being TRBD2 (7 bases). The CDR3 is 16 residues long. The ends were cut back, 0 bases at V and 3 bases at J, with 15 bases in the middle. Per the germline V gene, CDR1 is GTSNPN and CDR2 is SVGIG (reference sequence). DNA of the CDR3: TGTGCCTGGAGTGTAGATGGCGGGGGCCTCTACAATGAGCAGTTCTTC. Translating gives CAWSVDGGGLYNEQFF.

The table lists this clonotype with a count of one. The chain links TRBV5-6 to TRBJ2-7, with D maybe TRBD1 (6 bases). The CDR3 totals 14 residues. Trimming shortened V by 0 bases and J by 8 bases, and 15 bases separated the two germline ends. Germline V gene lookup returns CDR1 SGHDT and CDR2 YYEEEE. CDR3 sequence (DNA): TGTGCCAGCAGCTTGGCGCTCAACAGGGAGAAGCAGTACTTC. Amino acids: CASSLALNREKQYF.

This sequence joins TRBV7-3 and TRBJ2-3, with TRBD2 as a possible D gene (6 bases). The germline gives CDR1 SGHTA, CDR2 FQGTGA. Trimming removed 3 bases at V and 5 bases at J, with 21 bases between. This CDR3 is 17 amino acids long. In DNA form, the CDR3 reads TGTGCCAGCAGCTTGGGACCGGGACTTGAGGTGGGAGATACGCAGTATTTT. Translated: CASSLGPGLEVGDTQYF.

The chain has TRBV20-1 and TRBJ1-1, with a weak D call TRBD1 (6 bases). V lost 0 bases and J 0 bases, leaving 11 bases between the germline ends. Germline CDR1 is DFQATT and CDR2 is SNEGSKA (reference sequence). The CDR3 covers 15 residues. The CDR3 DNA follows: TGCAGTGCTAGAGATCTGGGACACTTGAACACTGAAGCTTTCTTT. Protein sequence: CSARDLGHLNTEAFF.

Here the CDR3 DNA reads TGTGCCAGCAGCTCCAGGACAGGGTGGGGTGAAGCTTTCTTT. Protein product: CASSSRTGWGEAFF. V and J are TRBV7-9 and TRBJ1-1, with 8 bases identical to TRBD1. The length of the CDR3 is 14 residues. The germline V gene has CDR1 SEHNR and CDR2 FQNEAQ (reference sequence). V lost 4 bases and J lost 7; bases outside the gene matches: 8.

This clonotype was observed a single time. This sequence joins TRBV20-1 and TRBJ2-1, with 10 positions matching TRBD2. Germline assignment: CDR1 DFQATT and CDR2 SNEGSKA (reference sequence). V shed 3 bases, J shed 0 bases, and the junction held 11 bases outside the gene matches. The CDR3 is made up of 18 amino acids. In DNA form, the CDR3 reads TGCAGTGCTAGGGGTCCAGCGGGGGGGCTGAGCTCCTACAATGAGCAGTTCTTC. Its translation is CSARGPAGGLSSYNEQFF.

The chain is built from TRBV24-1 and TRBJ2-1; TRBD2 might be the D (6 bases). This CDR3 is 14 amino acids long. V dropped 7 bases and J dropped 7 bases, with 16 bases sitting between them. In germline, CDR1 is KGHDR, CDR2 SFDVKD. CDR3 amino acids: CATSLGSGGNEQFF. DNA of the CDR3: TGTGCCACCAGCTTAGGCTCCGGGGGAAATGAGCAGTTCTTC.